The 19 T cell receptor beta chains given below trace back to one sample, sequenced in a study of cytomegalovirus exposure and HLA in healthy donors. The protocol was immunoSEQ multiplex PCR, while the TCRdb copy is restricted to in-frame clones and leaves out a portion. The table records about 190,000 clones, more than 65% of them present only once. The material sequenced was PBMCs. These receptors were obtained from a woman in her late teens or twenties in good health and CMV-seropositive.

This clone was seen only once. The J gene is TRBJ2-7, the V gene TRBV7-6, with D possibly TRBD1 on 5 matching bases. Trimming shortened V by 5 bases and J by 0 bases, and 11 bases separated the two germline ends. Germline lookup yields CDR1 SGHVS and CDR2 FNYEAQ. CDR3 size: 14 residues. DNA for the CDR3: TGTGCCAGCAGCCGAGGAAGGGGCTCCTACGAGCAGTACTTC. It specifies CASSRGRGSYEQYF.

The rearrangement links TRBV6-5 to TRBJ1-1; D is ambiguous. Germline lookup yields CDR1 MNHEY and CDR2 SVGAGI. CDR3 length: 14 residues. Trimming removed 2 bases at V and 9 bases at J, with 16 bases between. The CDR3 bases are TGTGCCAGCAGTTACGTCCGAACTACGACCCAAGCTTTCTTT. This codes for CASSYVRTTTQAFF.

The chain is built from TRBV18 and TRBJ1-2, with a possible D match to TRBD1 (6 bases). The V gene's germline CDR1 is KGHSH and CDR2 LQKENI. CDR3 length equals 12 residues. V lost 6 bases and J lost 4, with 9 bases in between. The CDR3 coding sequence is TGTGCCAGCTCCATGGACAGCTATGGCTACACCTTC. Translated, it gives CASSMDSYGYTF.

The rearrangement uses TRBV5-1 and TRBJ2-5; possible D gene TRBD2, 5 bases. The germline CDR1 and CDR2 sequences are SGHRS and YFSETQ. CDR3 length: 14 residues. V shed 0 bases and J shed 5 bases, with 11 bases lying between them. DNA of the CDR3: TGCGCCAGCAGCTTGGGACTGTCGGGGGAGACCCAGTACTTC. Translated, it gives CASSLGLSGETQYF.

The rearrangement joins TRBV7-9 to TRBJ1-2; TRBD1 matches 8 bases. The CDR3 loop spans 15 amino acids. Trimming removed 5 bases from V and 4 bases from J; junction bases left unmatched: 9. CDR1 and CDR2 (germline): SEHNR, FQNEAQ (reference sequence). The CDR3 reads CASSPWDRIFYGYTF. CDR3 coding DNA: TGTGCCAGCAGCCCATGGGACAGGATTTTCTATGGCTACACCTTC.

The rearrangement links TRBV5-1 to TRBJ2-3; 7 bases match TRBD2. The length of the CDR3 is 15 residues. The junction had 5 bases not matched to a gene; V was cut back by 2 bases and J by 2 bases. CDR1 is SGHRS and CDR2 is YFSETQ in the germline V gene. The CDR3 DNA sequence: TGCGCCAGCAGCTTAGCGGGGATCCACACAGATACGCAGTATTTT. This gives the protein CASSLAGIHTDTQYF. The complete variable domain, with remaining parts taken from reference TRBV5-1 and TRBJ2-3, reads KAGVTQTPRYLIKTRGQQVTLSCSPISGHRSVSWYQQTPGQGLQFLFEYFSETQRNKGNFPGRFSGRQFSNSRSEMNVSTLELGDSALYLCASSLAGIHTDTQYFGPGTRLTVL.

The rearrangement uses TRBV7-8 and TRBJ1-2; a weak D match, TRBD1 (6 bases). The CDR3 loop spans 16 amino acids. The V end lost 2 bases, the J end lost 7 bases, and 20 bases lay between the germline ends. Germline values: CDR1 SGHVS, CDR2 FQNEAQ. The CDR3 DNA sequence: TGTGCCAGCAGCTTACGGACAGCCCTGGACAGTCGTGGCTACACCTTC. Translated: CASSLRTALDSRGYTF. The full variable domain, in which reference TRBV7-8 and TRBJ1-2 provide the parts outside the CDR3, is GAGVSQSPRYKVAKRGQDVALRCDPISGHVSLFWYQQALGQGPEFLTYFQNEAQLDKSGLPSDRFFAERPEGSVSTLKIQRTQQEDSAVYLCASSLRTALDSRGYTFGSGTRLTVV.

The V and J genes are TRBV7-4 and TRBJ1-4; possibly TRBD1 for D (5 bases). Germline CDR1 reads SGHVT; CDR2 reads SQSDAQ. This CDR3 contains 15 residues. With 5 bases removed from V and 8 bases from J, the gap between germline ends came to 18 bases. CDR3 region: CASSTRPGEREKLFF. CDR3 coding DNA: TGTGCCAGCAGCACCAGGCCGGGGGAGAGGGAAAAACTGTTTTTT.

The chain employs TRBV6-5 and TRBJ2-7; 8 positions match TRBD1. The J segment lost 3 bases and the V segment lost 1 base, leaving 5 bases of the junction unmatched. CDR1 is MNHEY and CDR2 is SVGAGI in the germline V gene. This CDR3 is 15 amino acids long. The CDR3 reads CASSYWTGTHYEQYF. Here the CDR3 DNA reads TGTGCCAGCAGTTACTGGACAGGGACTCACTACGAGCAGTACTTC.

A remark on this clone: This sample includes further DNA sequences coding for the same CDR3. The chain employs TRBV2 and TRBJ2-3; 10 positions match TRBD1. The CDR3 is 14 residues long. Germline CDR1 is SNHLY and CDR2 is FYNNEI. V trimming: 4 bases; J trimming: 3 bases; junction bases outside the gene matches: 1. The CDR3 DNA reads as TGTGCCAGCAGTGGGGACAGGGGAACAGATACGCAGTATTTT. Translated: CASSGDRGTDTQYF. The whole variable domain, filled in from reference TRBV2 and TRBJ2-3, reads EPEVTQTPSHQVTQMGQEVILRCVPISNHLYFYWYRQILGQKVEFLVSFYNNEISEKSEIFDDQFSVERPDGSNFTLKIRSTKLEDSAMYFCASSGDRGTDTQYFGPGTRLTVL.

J is TRBJ2-7 and V is TRBV7-2, with D tentatively TRBD1 (6 bases). This CDR3 region has 13 residues. CDR1 is SGHTA, CDR2 FQGNSA, per germline. The ends were cut back, 5 bases at V and 5 bases at J, with 13 bases in the middle. CDR3 amino acids: CASSLGPGDEQYF. For the CDR3, the DNA is TGTGCCAGCAGCCTCGGACCAGGGGACGAGCAGTACTTC.

The chain recombines TRBV25-1 with TRBJ1-5, with a weak D call TRBD1 (5 bases). The CDR3 contains 13 residues. The germline V gene encodes CDR1 MGHDK and CDR2 SYGVNS. The V end was cut by 3 bases, the J end by 5 bases, with 8 bases between. CDR3 sequence (DNA): TGTGCCAGCAGTGAGTGGGGGGATCAGCCCCAGCATTTT. It translates to CASSEWGDQPQHF.

The chain couples TRBV18 to TRBJ2-7, with 7 bases identical to TRBD1. V lost 1 base to trimming and J lost 3 bases; unmatched junction nucleotides: 9. This CDR3 contains 16 residues. Germline CDR1 and CDR2: KGHSH and LQKENI. Here the CDR3 DNA reads TGTGCCAGCTCACCACGAGACAGGGTTATGTTCTACGAGCAGTACTTC. This encodes CASSPRDRVMFYEQYF.

The V gene is TRBV9, the J gene TRBJ2-3; 8 nucleotides line up with TRBD1. The CDR3 loop spans 14 amino acids. CDR1 SGDLS and CDR2 YYNGEE come from the germline V gene. Trimming cost V 0 bases and J 7 bases; bases outside gene matches: 4. CDR3: CASSVGTGSHTQYF. CDR3 nucleotide sequence: TGTGCCAGCAGCGTAGGGACAGGGAGTCATACGCAGTATTTT.

This chain uses TRBV7-8 with TRBJ1-5; D call uncertain. The V gene lost 1 base and the J gene lost 1 base, with 5 bases spanning the gap. The germline gives CDR1 SGHVS, CDR2 FQNEAQ. There are 14 residues in the CDR3. The CDR3 DNA follows: TGTGCCAGCAGCTTAGGGGCCAGCAATCAGCCCCAGCATTTT. Its translation: CASSLGASNQPQHF.

V and J are TRBV28 and TRBJ2-1; TRBD2 matches at 10 bases. Losses at the gene ends were 10 bases for V and 7 bases for J; bases not matched to a gene: 7. The germline V gene encodes CDR1 MDHEN and CDR2 SYDVKM. CDR3 length: 13 residues. In DNA, the CDR3 is TGTGCCACAGAGCGGGGGGGCAGGAATGAGCAGTTCTTC. Its protein product is CATERGGRNEQFF.

The rearrangement links TRBV7-2 to TRBJ2-5; D unresolved. V was trimmed by 1 base and J by 3 bases, leaving 9 bases between them. Per germline, CDR1 SGHTA and CDR2 FQGNSA. The CDR3 length is 14 residues. The CDR3 here is CASSLVTGKETQYF. CDR3 DNA: TGTGCCAGCAGCTTAGTGACTGGAAAAGAGACCCAGTACTTC.

J is TRBJ2-1 and V is TRBV6-1, with 9 bases that match TRBD1. V lost 5 bases and J lost 6; bases outside the gene matches: 5. Germline CDR1 and CDR2: MNHNS and SASEGT. The CDR3 runs to 14 residues. As DNA, the CDR3 is TGTGCCAGCAGTCCGGGACAGGGTTTCAATGAGCAGTTCTTC. Encoded protein: CASSPGQGFNEQFF.

This chain joins TRBV5-6 and TRBJ1-6; the match to TRBD1 covers 9 bases. The CDR3 length is 15 residues. V trimming: 2 bases; J trimming: 7 bases; junction bases outside the gene matches: 4. Germline lookup yields CDR1 SGHDT and CDR2 YYEEEE. The DNA for the CDR3 is TGTGCCAGCAGCTTAGGGGACAGGGAAAATTCACCCCTCCACTTT. Its translation is CASSLGDRENSPLHF.